This TCR beta chain was sequenced for a study of PD-1 blockade in mismatch repair-deficient tumors. Turning to the study itself: Patients had 12 to 13 mismatch repair-deficient cancer types and were previously treated and progressing. Study-wide results and limits: Rapid post-treatment expansion, then contraction, generally preceding radiologic response, marked tumor-resident clones.

PCR or immunohistochemistry showed mismatch repair deficiency in every enrolled patient. TCR sequencing covered a few patients who responded to pembrolizumab. Comment on this clone: Its matching antigen is unknown.

Clones were read by immunoSEQ multiplex PCR, and TCRdb kept only the in-frame ones, dropping some. The sample has about 34,000 clones, around 80% seen once; the top ten hold approximately 3.6%. Germline values: CDR1 SGHRS, CDR2 YFSETQ. With 5 bases clipped from V and 10 bases from J, the junction kept 22 bases outside the gene matches. The length of the CDR3 is 17 residues. The rearrangement links TRBV5-1 to TRBJ1-2; 8 nucleotides align to TRBD1. Sequenced here: PBMCs, sampled roughly 6 weeks after starting pembrolizumab. The TCR originated in an adult with mismatch repair-deficient cancer. CDR3 in DNA: TGCGCCAGCAGTTCCGGGACAGGTTCCAATCTCCTCTATACCTACACCTTC. The encoded protein is CASSSGTGSNLLYTYTF.